This T cell receptor beta chain was observed in a study of T cell repertoires in cytomegalovirus infection. V lost 8 bases to trimming and J lost 3 bases, with 8 bases between them. The CDR3 has 12 amino acids. The sample holds a few counts of this clonotype. Its specificity is not known. TCRdb analysed the reads with MiXCR anew, one entry per CDR3 protein. This table holds roughly 760,000 distinct CDR3 sequences, 35% found once. General study results and limits: The response measured ex vivo was dominated by TCR beta clonotypes (HLA-C-restricted and CMV-specific).

V is TRBV12-3 or TRBV12-4 and J is TRBJ1-3; possible D gene TRBD1, 5 bases. This receptor was identified in a human donor in good health (CMV status not recorded). Some clones in this sample may be carry-over from other donors' samples. The specimen sequenced was PBMCs. The CDR3 region is CASGQGGNTIYF. The DNA for the CDR3 is TGTGCCAGCGGGCAGGGTGGAAACACCATATATTTT.